The source of this TCR beta chain is a study of T cells in Graves' hyperthyroidism and ophthalmopathy. The wider study: Peripheral blood was taken when the disease was first diagnosed, before any treatment began. Regarding the study as a whole: Stable hyperthyroidism was told apart from ophthalmopathy by a model built on 13 V-J features. The blood repertoire included most of the expanded thyroid clonotypes above 0.001.

The CDR3 loop spans 15 amino acids. V was clipped by 1 base and J by 5 bases; unmatched bases: 3. CDR1 and CDR2 from the germline V gene are SGHKS and YYEKEE (reference sequence). In its sample, this clonotype was seen a few times. The antigen is unknown. Absent ophthalmopathy progression within 18 months defined stable Graves' hyperthyroidism. The source material, RNA transcripts, was used to amplify TCR beta CDR3 regions. A set of HTBI primers served as the primers for a first-round RT-PCR of the TCR CDR3. MiXCR, applied by TCRdb to the multiplex PCR reads, yields one record per CDR3 protein. The sample includes 300,000 to 400,000 distinct CDR3 sequences, roughly a fifth seen only once; the top ten take over 45%.

The sequence came from a woman in her fifties or sixties with Graves' hyperthyroidism. This sequence joins TRBV5-5 and TRBJ2-2; 9 positions agree with TRBD2. Sequenced material: blood. The CDR3 region has the DNA TGTGCCAGCAGCTTGATGCTAGCGGGAACCGGGGAGCTGTTTTTT. This encodes CASSLMLAGTGELFF. The full variable domain, completed using reference TRBV5-5 and TRBJ2-2, is DAGVTQSPTHLIKTRGQQVTLRCSPISGHKSVSWYQQVLGQGPQFIFQYYEKEERGRGNFPDRFSARQFPNYSSELNVNALLLGDSALYLCASSLMLAGTGELFFGEGSRLTVL.